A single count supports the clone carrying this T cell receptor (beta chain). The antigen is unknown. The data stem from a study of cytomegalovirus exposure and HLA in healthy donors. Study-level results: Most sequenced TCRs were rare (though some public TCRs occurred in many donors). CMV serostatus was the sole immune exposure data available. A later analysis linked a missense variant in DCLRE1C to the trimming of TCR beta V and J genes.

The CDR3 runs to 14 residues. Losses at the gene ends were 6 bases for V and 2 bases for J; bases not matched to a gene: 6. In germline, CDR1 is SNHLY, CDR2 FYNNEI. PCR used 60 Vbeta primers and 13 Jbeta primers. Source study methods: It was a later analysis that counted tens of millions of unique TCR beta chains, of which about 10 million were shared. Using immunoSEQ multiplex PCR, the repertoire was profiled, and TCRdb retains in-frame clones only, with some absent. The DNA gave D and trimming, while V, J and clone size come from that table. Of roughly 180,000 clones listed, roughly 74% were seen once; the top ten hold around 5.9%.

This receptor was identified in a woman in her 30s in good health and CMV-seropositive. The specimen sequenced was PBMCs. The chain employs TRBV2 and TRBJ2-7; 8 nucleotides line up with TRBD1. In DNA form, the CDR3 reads TGTGCCAGCAGGGGAAGGACAGGGACCTACGAGCAGTACTTC. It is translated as CASRGRTGTYEQYF.